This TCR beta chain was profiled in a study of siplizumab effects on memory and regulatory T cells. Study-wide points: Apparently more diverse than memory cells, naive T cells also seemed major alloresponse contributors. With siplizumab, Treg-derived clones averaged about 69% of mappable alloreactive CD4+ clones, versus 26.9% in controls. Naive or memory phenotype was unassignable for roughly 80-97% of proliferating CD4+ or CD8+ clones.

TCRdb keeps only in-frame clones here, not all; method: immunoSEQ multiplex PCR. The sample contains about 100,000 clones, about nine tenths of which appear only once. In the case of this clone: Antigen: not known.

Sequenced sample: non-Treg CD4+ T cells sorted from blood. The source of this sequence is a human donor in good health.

CDR3 in DNA: TGCGCCAGCAGCCAAGCCGGGGACGCCTGGCCAGATACGCAGTATTTT. It specifies CASSQAGDAWPDTQYF. The gene calls are TRBV4-3 and TRBJ2-3; D could derive from TRBD1 or TRBD2 (5 bases each). Trimming left V 1 base short and J 4 bases short, with 15 bases between. Germline loops: CDR1 LGHNA, CDR2 YSLEER. The length of the CDR3 is 16 residues.